The present TCR beta chain was sequenced within a study of vaccination and CD4 T cells after COVID-19. Whole-study context: Investigators stimulated cells with overlapping spike peptides drawn from SARS-CoV-2, HCoV-NL63, HCoV-OC43 and HCoV-229E. Whole-study results and caveats: Convalescent patients displayed spike mono-reactivity in 304 of 307 vaccine-specific clones.

CDR1 and CDR2 (germline): DFQATT, SNEGSKA (reference sequence). Trimming cost V 2 bases and J 4 bases, with 8 bases left between them. This CDR3 is built from 12 residues. The Oncomine TCR Beta short-read assay sequenced DNA from cultured CD4+ T cells. TCRdb used MiXCR to reprocess the PCR reads, holding one entry per CDR3 protein. The sample consists of over 7,500 distinct CDR3 sequences, 58% of them appearing once. In this sample, this clonotype turned up a few times. Its antigen is not identified. Sample treatment: 10-day PBMC culture with coronavirus spike peptide pools or control peptides (ViraFEST assay). Peptide pool stimulation in ViraFEST expanded antigen-specific T cells, whose TCRs were then sequenced. More than 1.5 million PBMCs went into each well for culture with around 9.2 IU/ml IL-2 and around 10 ug/ml peptide pools.

This clonotype was sampled from a human donor who had recovered from COVID-19. This chain uses TRBV20-1 with TRBJ2-5; D remains unclear. The sequenced sample consisted of CD4+ T cells from blood, cultured in vitro. DNA of the CDR3: TGCAGTGCTAGACAGGTGGGAGAGACCCAGTACTTC. It translates to CSARQVGETQYF.